Below, 21 T cell receptor beta chains from the same sample are listed, as sequenced in a study of cytomegalovirus exposure and HLA in healthy donors. Using immunoSEQ multiplex PCR, the repertoire was profiled, and TCRdb retains in-frame clones only, with some absent. The sample includes 250,000 to 400,000 clones, approximately 90% of them seen just once. What was sequenced was PBMCs. The receptor set was obtained from a woman in her 30s in good health and CMV-seropositive.

The chain is built from TRBV2 and TRBJ2-1, with a possible D match to TRBD2 (5 bases). The germline gives CDR1 SNHLY, CDR2 FYNNEI. V was cut by 4 bases and J by 4 bases, with 14 bases left in between. CDR3 length equals 15 residues. CDR3 region: CASSGEQAPYNEQFF. The CDR3 region has the DNA TGTGCCAGCAGTGGGGAGCAGGCACCTTACAATGAGCAGTTCTTC.

The V call is TRBV7-6, the J call TRBJ1-3; no firm D call. The CDR3 length is 15 residues. The V and J ends lost 2 bases and 0 bases respectively, with 8 bases between them. Germline loops: CDR1 SGHVS, CDR2 FNYEAQ. CDR3 sequence reads: CASSLKGDSGNTIYF. The CDR3 DNA follows: TGTGCCAGCAGCTTAAAAGGAGACTCTGGAAACACCATATATTTT.

This clone was seen only a few times. The chain is built from TRBV19 and TRBJ2-7; 11 bases fit TRBD1. From germline, CDR1 is LNHDA and CDR2 SQIVND (reference sequence). This CDR3 is 14 amino acids long. V shed 10 bases, J shed 4 bases, and the junction held 9 bases outside the gene matches. This CDR3 is CATNPGTGGYEQYF. In nucleotides, the CDR3 is TGTGCCACCAACCCCGGGACAGGGGGTTACGAGCAGTACTTC.

This clone was seen once. The chain uses TRBV30 and TRBJ1-1; possible D gene TRBD1, 6 bases. Germline values: CDR1 GTSNPN, CDR2 SVGIG (reference sequence). This CDR3 is 17 amino acids long. The V end lost 2 bases, the J end lost 2 bases, and 21 bases lay between the germline ends. CDR3 in amino acids: CAWSLGGAGAVNTEAFF. The CDR3 nucleotides are TGTGCCTGGAGTCTGGGGGGGGCAGGAGCAGTTAACACTGAAGCTTTCTTT. The whole variable domain, remainder taken from reference TRBV30 and TRBJ1-1, is SQTIHQWPATLVQPVGSPLSLECTVEGTSNPNLYWYRQAAGRGLQLLFYSVGIGQISSEVPQNLSASRPQDRQFILSSKKLLLSDSGFYLCAWSLGGAGAVNTEAFFGQGTRLTVV.

The gene calls are TRBV4-2 and TRBJ1-4; D call uncertain. Trimming took off 3 bases at V and 6 bases at J, with 5 bases between the two ends. Germline V lookup: CDR1 LGHNA, CDR2 YNFKEQ. There are 12 residues in the CDR3. The CDR3 DNA reads TGTGCCAGCAGCCAGAGTGATGAAAAACTGTTTTTT. Translating it yields CASSQSDEKLFF.

This chain's CDR3 is CASSVTGNTEAFF. The CDR3 DNA sequence: TGTGCCAGCAGTGTCACAGGGAACACTGAAGCTTTCTTT. The chain links TRBV2 to TRBJ1-1; weak D call: TRBD1 (5 bases). V lost 4 bases and J 1 base, leaving 7 bases between the germline ends. This CDR3 is built from 13 residues. Germline lookup yields CDR1 SNHLY and CDR2 FYNNEI.

To note about this clone: Other DNA sequences from this sample encode an identical CDR3 as well. This chain uses TRBV9 with TRBJ1-2; no firm D call. This CDR3 comprises 11 residues. V was shortened by 2 bases and J by 5 bases, with 4 bases between the two germline ends. Germline V gene data show CDR1 as SGDLS and CDR2 as YYNGEE. For the CDR3, the DNA is TGTGCCAGCAGCGTGGGGTATGGCTACACCTTC. Translated, it gives CASSVGYGYTF.

V is TRBV29-1 and J is TRBJ2-7; D may match TRBD1 or TRBD2 (5 bases each). Germline loops: CDR1 SQVTM, CDR2 ANQGSEA. Trimming took 5 bases from V and 7 from J, leaving 18 bases between them. The CDR3 sequence is 13 residues long. The CDR3 coding sequence is TGCAGCGTTCTATGGACTGCGTGGGGGGAGCAGTACTTC. Its translation is CSVLWTAWGEQYF.

The V and J genes are TRBV28 and TRBJ2-7; 13 bases are shared with TRBD2. CDR1 and CDR2 (germline): MDHEN, SYDVKM. V was clipped by 10 bases and J by 2 bases; unmatched bases: 8. This CDR3 region has 15 residues. CDR3 bases: TGTGCCACCACCCCGACTAGCGGGGGGACCTACGAGCAGTACTTC. Its protein is CATTPTSGGTYEQYF.

J is TRBJ1-6 and V is TRBV6-1, with D possibly being TRBD1 (5 bases). The CDR3 runs 13 residues. Looked up from germline, CDR1 is MNHNS and CDR2 is SASEGT. V gave up 7 bases and J gave up 9 bases, with 13 bases separating them. CDR3 in amino acids: CASTGTSFSPLHF. The CDR3 DNA sequence: TGTGCCAGCACCGGGACGTCTTTTTCACCCCTCCACTTT.

The rearrangement uses TRBV11-1 and TRBJ2-6; D not certain. This CDR3 is 13 amino acids long. V was trimmed by 0 bases and J by 4 bases, leaving 1 base between them. The germline V gene has CDR1 SGHAT and CDR2 FQDESV (reference sequence). The CDR3 sequence is CASSLAGANVLTF. The CDR3 nucleotides read TGTGCCAGCAGCTTAGCCGGGGCCAACGTCCTGACTTTC.

The chain employs TRBV7-6 and TRBJ2-1, with D tentatively TRBD2 (7 bases). Trimming shortened V by 1 base and J by 9 bases, and 10 bases separated the two germline ends. Germline CDR1 reads SGHVS; CDR2 reads FNYEAQ. The CDR3 covers 13 residues. The CDR3 sequence is CASSLGGGREQFF. As DNA, the CDR3 is TGTGCCAGCAGCTTAGGGGGGGGGCGTGAGCAGTTCTTC.

About this clone: Other DNA sequences in this specimen translate into the identical CDR3. The chain carries TRBV6-5 and TRBJ2-7; weak D call: TRBD2 (6 bases). The germline CDR1 and CDR2 sequences are MNHEY and SVGAGI. This CDR3 spans 15 amino acids. The V end was cut by 0 bases, the J end by 3 bases, with 12 bases between. The CDR3 sequence is CASSYSSGSSYEQYF. Written as DNA, the CDR3 is TGTGCCAGCAGTTACTCTTCCGGGAGTAGCTACGAGCAGTACTTC.

This rearrangement joins TRBV6-5 to TRBJ2-7; D is unclear. Germline loops: CDR1 MNHEY, CDR2 SVGAGI. V was shortened by 2 bases and J by 7 bases, with 15 bases between the two germline ends. This CDR3 has 14 residues. CDR3: CASSYGGGQREQYF. In nucleotides, the CDR3 is TGTGCCAGCAGTTACGGTGGCGGTCAACGGGAGCAGTACTTC.

This clone was seen once. The rearrangement joins TRBV7-6 to TRBJ2-3; 10 bases fit TRBD2. This CDR3 is 16 amino acids long. Per the germline V gene, CDR1 is SGHVS and CDR2 is FNYEAQ. V was clipped by 3 bases and J by 1 base; unmatched bases: 4. CDR3 region: CASSFWGTSGTDTQYF. The CDR3 region has the DNA TGTGCCAGCAGCTTCTGGGGGACTAGCGGCACAGATACGCAGTATTTT.

J is TRBJ1-2 and V is TRBV14; 9 positions agree with TRBD1. CDR3 size: 18 residues. Germline loops: CDR1 SGHDN, CDR2 FVKESK. The J segment lost 8 bases and the V segment lost 4 bases, leaving 20 bases of the junction unmatched. CDR3 amino acids: CASSRRLSPGQGEGGYTF. CDR3 DNA sequence: TGTGCCAGCAGCCGTAGACTTTCCCCGGGACAGGGAGAGGGAGGCTACACCTTC.

V is TRBV9 and J is TRBJ2-7; 10 bases map to TRBD2. From germline, CDR1 is SGDLS and CDR2 YYNGEE. V lost 0 bases to trimming and J lost 5 bases; unmatched junction nucleotides: 8. This CDR3 comprises 16 residues. The CDR3 DNA reads TGTGCCAGCAGCGTAGAGGGTAGCGGGAGGCTCAACGAGCAGTACTTC. This translates into CASSVEGSGRLNEQYF.

This rearrangement joins TRBV28 to TRBJ2-7; D is uncertain. The CDR3 is made up of 13 amino acids. Germline V gene lookup returns CDR1 MDHEN and CDR2 SYDVKM. V dropped 5 bases and J dropped 3 bases, with 11 bases sitting between them. CDR3 coding DNA: TGTGCCAGCAGTCCCCGACAAAACTACGAGCAGTACTTC. Amino acids: CASSPRQNYEQYF. The full variable domain, in which reference TRBV28 and TRBJ2-7 provide the parts outside the CDR3, is DVKVTQSSRYLVKRTGEKVFLECVQDMDHENMFWYRQDPGLGLRLIYFSYDVKMKEKGDIPEGYSVSREKKERFSLILESASTNQTSMYLCASSPRQNYEQYFGPGTRLTVT.

The chain recombines TRBV4-3 with TRBJ2-3; 8 nucleotides line up with TRBD1. The V and J ends lost 1 base and 0 bases, in that order; junction bases with no gene match: 6. Looked up from germline, CDR1 is LGHNA and CDR2 is YSLEER. This CDR3 comprises 17 residues. CDR3 sequence (DNA): TGCGCCAGCAGCCAAGGGACAGGGCTCTATAGCACAGATACGCAGTATTTT. Translation gives CASSQGTGLYSTDTQYF.

Notes on this clone: Sequence at one end of the junction differs from germline and may be a read error. This chain uses TRBV27 with TRBJ2-7; D uncertain. The CDR3 has 12 residues. Germline V gives CDR1 MNHEY, CDR2 SMNVEV (reference sequence). DNA for the CDR3: TGTGCCAGCAGTCGCTGGCCAGCCGATGCTCTCTTC. Protein sequence: CASSRWPADALF.

This chain connects TRBV7-6 to TRBJ1-1; D gene unclear. Germline-derived CDR1 and CDR2 are SGHVS and FNYEAQ. V lost 5 bases and J 6 bases, leaving 19 bases between the germline ends. The CDR3 is 15 residues long. The CDR3 DNA reads TGTGCCAGCAGCCGACTCGGACCCCCTGGTGCTGAAGCTTTCTTT. Translating it yields CASSRLGPPGAEAFF. Filled out from reference TRBV7-6 and TRBJ1-1, the complete variable domain reads GAGVSQSPRYKVTKRGQDVALRCDPISGHVSLYWYRQALGQGPEFLTYFNYEAQQDKSGLPNDRFSAERPEGSISTLTIQRTEQRDSAMYRCASSRLGPPGAEAFFGQGTRLTVV.